This is a list of T cell receptor beta chains from one sample in a study of CD8+ T cells in alopecia areata. Sequencing used immunoSEQ multiplex PCR; TCRdb keeps in-frame clones, though not all of them. The sample records some 51,000 clones, almost 97% being singletons. The material was CD8+ T cells sorted from blood, obtained at week 0. The origin of the receptors is a human donor with alopecia areata. The CDR3 runs from the conserved cysteine through the conserved F or W. Each record gives: CDR3 DNA, CDR3 protein, V gene, D gene, clone size, J gene. D genes are given only for firm matches. Clone size is not always given. Where it is, it says once, few, many or a class for expanded clones.

TGCGCCAGCAGCTCGTGGACGGACGTCCGCTCTGGGGCCAACGTCCTGACTTTC	CASSSWTDVRSGANVLTF	TRBV5-1	NA	NA	TRBJ2-6
TGCAGCGTTGAAATCAGGACTCGGGATGGCTACACCTTC	CSVEIRTRDGYTF	TRBV29-1	NA	NA	TRBJ1-2
TGCGCCAGCAGCCAAGATCCCCGGACGCGAACGATGAACACTGAAGCTTTCTTT	CASSQDPRTRTMNTEAFF	TRBV4-1	NA	NA	TRBJ1-1
TGTGCCAGCAGCTTAGGGGGGGATCAGCCCCAGCATTTT	CASSLGGDQPQHF	TRBV7-9	NA	NA	TRBJ1-5
TGTGCCAGCAGCTCCGACAGCACAGATACGCAGTATTTT	CASSSDSTDTQYF	TRBV5-6	NA	NA	TRBJ2-3
TGTGCCAGCAGCGACGGACTAGCCACCGGGGAGCTGTTTTTT	CASSDGLATGELFF	TRBV7-9	TRBD2	NA	TRBJ2-2
TGTGCCAGCAGCGTTCCCCCCGGGACGTTAGCCTCCGACGAGCAGTACTTC	CASSVPPGTLASDEQYF	TRBV7-9	NA	NA	TRBJ2-7
TGTGCCAGCAGCCCGGTCCCCCTAGCGGGGGGCCCCTACAATGAGCAGTTCTTC	CASSPVPLAGGPYNEQFF	TRBV7-9	TRBD2	NA	TRBJ2-1
TGTGCCAGCTTCGACAACTCTGGAAACACCATATATTTT	CASFDNSGNTIYF	TRBV6-1	NA	NA	TRBJ1-3
TGTGCCAGCAGCGAGGGATCTGGGGCCAACGTCCTGACTTTC	CASSEGSGANVLTF	TRBV9	NA	NA	TRBJ2-6
TGTGCCAGCAGCGAGAGGCGGGCACGGTCTGGGGCCAACGTCCTGACTTTC	CASSERRARSGANVLTF	TRBV7-9	NA	NA	TRBJ2-6
TGTGCCAGCAGCTGGCTAGCGGCCCAAGAGACCCAGTACTTC	CASSWLAAQETQYF	TRBV5-4	TRBD2	NA	TRBJ2-5
TGTGCCTGGAGTGTTAACTCCGAGATCTATGGCTACACCTTC	CAWSVNSEIYGYTF	TRBV30	NA	NA	TRBJ1-2
TGTGCCAGTAGTACGGTATCGGGACAGGGGTTTTCACCCCTCCACTTT	CASSTVSGQGFSPLHF	TRBV19	TRBD1	NA	TRBJ1-6
TGCGCCAGCAGCCTCTCGGCGCTGACCGGGGAGCTGTTTTTT	CASSLSALTGELFF	TRBV4-1	NA	NA	TRBJ2-2
TGCAGCGCCGAGGGCCAGAACCAAGAGACCCAGTACTTC	CSAEGQNQETQYF	TRBV29-1	NA	few	TRBJ2-5
TGTGCCAGCAGACTGGACTCCTTCTACAATGAGCAGTTCTTC	CASRLDSFYNEQFF	TRBV7-2	NA	NA	TRBJ2-1
TGTGCCAGCAGTCAACTCATGGGGTTGAATGAGCAGTTCTTC	CASSQLMGLNEQFF	TRBV4-2	NA	NA	TRBJ2-1
TGTGCCAGCAGCCGACGCCCGAGCGGTCCCTTACGAGAGACCCAGTACTTC	CASSRRPSGPLRETQYF	TRBV7-8	NA	once	TRBJ2-5
TGTGCCAGTACCTTCTCTGGAGGAAACACTGAAGCTTTCTTT	CASTFSGGNTEAFF	TRBV27	NA	NA	TRBJ1-1
TGTGCCAGCAGCTCCCTTATGAGGGCTTCCTACGAGCAGTACTTC	CASSSLMRASYEQYF	TRBV5-6	NA	NA	TRBJ2-7
TGTGCCAGCAGCTTAGCGCCCGGCTATCAAGAGACCCAGTACTTC	CASSLAPGYQETQYF	TRBV7-2	NA	NA	TRBJ2-5
TGTGCCAGCAGTCCAGAGAGCGGGGAAATCAGGTATGAGCAGTTCTTC	CASSPESGEIRYEQFF	TRBV27	TRBD2	NA	TRBJ2-1
TGTGCCAGCAGCTTGGAAGGGGCGGGCGAAAAACTGTTTTTT	CASSLEGAGEKLFF	TRBV5-4	NA	NA	TRBJ1-4
TGTGCCACTGCAAGTGAGGGGGAGGAGACCCAGTACTTC	CATASEGEETQYF	TRBV5-4	NA	NA	TRBJ2-5
TGCGCCAGCAGCCTTAGCGGGGGGATAACTTTCGGGGAGCTGTTTTTT	CASSLSGGITFGELFF	TRBV4-3	TRBD2	NA	TRBJ2-2
TGCGCCAGCAGCCAACGCCCGGGACACCACTATGGCTACACCTTC	CASSQRPGHHYGYTF	TRBV4-3	NA	NA	TRBJ1-2
TGTGCCAGCAGTGAACAGGACAGTACCTACAATGAGCAGTTCTTC	CASSEQDSTYNEQFF	TRBV2	NA	NA	TRBJ2-1
TGTGCCAGCAGTTACGGAAATGAGCAGTTCTTC	CASSYGNEQFF	TRBV6-5	NA	NA	TRBJ2-1
TGCGCCAGCAGCCAAGAGACAGGGACCACTGAAGCTTTCTTT	CASSQETGTTEAFF	TRBV4-1	TRBD1	NA	TRBJ1-1
TGTGCCAGCAGCTTAATCGGCGACGAGCAGTACTTC	CASSLIGDEQYF	TRBV7-6	NA	once	TRBJ2-7
TGTGCCAGCAATGGGCGAGCGGGGAGTGAGACCCAGTACTTC	CASNGRAGSETQYF	TRBV2	TRBD2	NA	TRBJ2-5
TGTGCCAGCAGCTGGACATCCACCGGGGAGCTGTTTTTT	CASSWTSTGELFF	TRBV5-6	NA	NA	TRBJ2-2
TGCAGCGTTATAAGGGATAGCTCCTACGAGCAGTACTTC	CSVIRDSSYEQYF	TRBV29-1	NA	NA	TRBJ2-7
TGCGCCAGCAGTGTCGGGTTAGCGCGAGACACCGGGGAGCTGTTTTTT	CASSVGLARDTGELFF	TRBV10-2	NA	NA	TRBJ2-2
TGCAGCGTTCTGGGGACAGGAAACACAGATACGCAGTATTTT	CSVLGTGNTDTQYF	TRBV29-1	TRBD1	NA	TRBJ2-3
TGTGCCAGCAGCCCCTTTCGCGGAGAGCAGTACTTC	CASSPFRGEQYF	TRBV7-6	NA	NA	TRBJ2-7
TGCAGCGTTAAAGGACAGGGCCACGAGCAGTACTTC	CSVKGQGHEQYF	TRBV29-1	TRBD1	NA	TRBJ2-7
TGCAGCGTTCAGGACGGGACCGGGGAGCTGTTTTTT	CSVQDGTGELFF	TRBV29-1	NA	NA	TRBJ2-2
TGTGCCAGCAGTGAATTAGGACAGGGGGCCGAGCAGTACTTC	CASSELGQGAEQYF	TRBV6-1	TRBD1	NA	TRBJ2-7
TGTGCCAGCAGTTACGGCGCGGGGGCAGAAGAGACCCAGTACTTC	CASSYGAGAEETQYF	TRBV6-5	NA	NA	TRBJ2-5
TGCGCCAGCAGCCAAGAGGACAGGGGGCCCGGAGAGACCCAGTACTTC	CASSQEDRGPGETQYF	TRBV4-3	TRBD1	NA	TRBJ2-5
TGCGCCAGCAGTCAATCCCATTACAGGGGGGGTTCCTACAATGAGCAGTTCTTC	CASSQSHYRGGSYNEQFF	TRBV23-1	NA	NA	TRBJ2-1
TGCGCCAGCAGCCAAGCCTACAGGGGAACCTACAATGAGCAGTTCTTC	CASSQAYRGTYNEQFF	TRBV4-3	TRBD1	NA	TRBJ2-1
TGTGCCAGCAGTTACTCTCGTAAAGGGACTCAGTACTTC	CASSYSRKGTQYF	TRBV6-5	NA	NA	TRBJ2-4
TGTGCCTGGATACAGGGTCAGCCCCAGCATTTT	CAWIQGQPQHF	TRBV30	NA	NA	TRBJ1-5
TGTGCCAGCAGCTTAACGGGAATACCGAACACCGGGGAGCTGTTTTTT	CASSLTGIPNTGELFF	TRBV13	NA	NA	TRBJ2-2
TGTGCCAGCAGTTTAGGGACTAGGGTCACCGGGGAGCTGTTTTTT	CASSLGTRVTGELFF	TRBV27	TRBD2	NA	TRBJ2-2
TGTGCTAGTGGTTTGGTACTCCTAAAGGGGGCCGGGGAGCTGTTTTTT	CASGLVLLKGAGELFF	TRBV12-5	NA	NA	TRBJ2-2
TGTGCCAGCAGTTACTCACCGGGACAGGGGGCACAGGAGCAGTTCTTC	CASSYSPGQGAQEQFF	TRBV6-5	TRBD1	NA	TRBJ2-1
TGCGCCAGCAGCCAAGATCCTGGAGCGGGGGGCACAGATACGCAGTATTTT	CASSQDPGAGGTDTQYF	TRBV4-1	TRBD2	NA	TRBJ2-3
TGTGCCAGCAGCTTAAGGACAGGGGGTTCGGTGAACACTGAAGCTTTCTTT	CASSLRTGGSVNTEAFF	TRBV7-9	TRBD1	NA	TRBJ1-1
TGTGCCAGCAGCTTAGTAGGTTCCGGGACAGTTGATTGGTCTGGCTACACCTTC	CASSLVGSGTVDWSGYTF	TRBV7-6	TRBD1	NA	TRBJ1-2
TGTGCCAGCAGCCACGGACAGGGTAACACCGGGGAGCTGTTTTTT	CASSHGQGNTGELFF	TRBV7-9	TRBD1	NA	TRBJ2-2